This T cell receptor beta chain was retrieved from a study of beta chain features in type 1 diabetes. In the study overall: Cells sorted and examined across all samples totaled 107,917,701. The study, taken as a whole, reports: A possible short-template PCR bias applies equally to patients and controls.

Sorting gave populations that all exceeded 95% purity. The investigators reverse transcribed all of the isolated RNA, so they sequenced expressed TCRB transcripts. Here immunoSEQ multiplex PCR was the method, and the copy in TCRdb shows in-frame clones only, minus some. The sample consists of 900,000 or so clones, roughly 15% of them appearing once. About this clone: What it binds is not known.

The sample consisted of naive CD4+ T cells from blood. The clonotype comes from a woman aged 18-29 years in good health.

Here the CDR3 reads CASSLEGGNPYEQYF. CDR3 DNA sequence: TGTGCCAGCAGCTTAGAGGGCGGGAACCCCTACGAGCAGTACTTC. This sequence joins TRBV7-9 and TRBJ2-7; D may be TRBD2 (6 bases). V lost 1 base, J lost 2 bases, and 12 bases lay in between. This CDR3 comprises 15 residues. Per germline, CDR1 SEHNR and CDR2 FQNEAQ (reference sequence).